This TCR beta chain was profiled in a study of CD8 T cells in ankylosing spondylitis. The J segment lost 3 bases and the V segment lost 5 bases, leaving 2 bases of the junction unmatched. The germline V gene encodes CDR1 MDHEN and CDR2 SYDVKM. This CDR3 comprises 14 residues. Study-wide points: Among TCR beta sequences, a motif of about 8 highly homologous variants appeared characteristic of ankylosing spondylitis blood.

TCRdb reprocessed the 5' RACE reads via MiXCR and lists one record per CDR3 protein. This table has 500,000 to 650,000 distinct CDR3 sequences, about 5.4% appearing once. This clonotype was found many times. Its target is unknown. Sequenced material: blood, either unsorted or a sorted T cell fraction (not recorded which). The V call is TRBV28, the J call TRBJ2-1; 9 nucleotides line up with TRBD1. The clonotype was recovered from a male donor with ankylosing spondylitis. The CDR3 region is CASSEGQGYNEQFF. The CDR3 region has the DNA TGTGCCAGCAGTGAGGGACAGGGCTACAATGAGCAGTTCTTC.